A single sample gave rise to the 10 T cell receptor beta chains below, sequenced in a study of blood T cell repertoires in COVID-19 (dated by TCRdb to the early 2020s). Libraries were made using the immunoSEQ multiplex PCR assay. Entries here come from immuneACCESS through TCRdb and include only in-frame sequences with V and J called. Some clones fail to appear in such tables; in the studies checked, an unresolved V gene covers under half of the shortfall, and the cause of the remainder is unknown. Here the sample has tens of thousands of clones; 85% to 90% occur a single time. About 4% of the sample is in the top ten clones. The sample consisted of peripheral blood. The receptors were sampled from a man aged 55 to 70 with acute or convalescent COVID-19.

CDR3 residues: CASSLGTGITDTQYF. The CDR3 DNA is TGCGCCAGCAGCTTGGGTACAGGGATCACAGATACGCAGTATTTT. The chain uses TRBV5-1 and TRBJ2-3, with D perhaps TRBD1 (6 bases). Germline V gene sequence: CDR1 SGHRS, CDR2 YFSETQ. This CDR3 contains 15 residues. V dropped 0 bases and J dropped 2 bases, with 10 bases sitting between them.

V is TRBV6-5 and J is TRBJ2-1, with 7 bases identical to TRBD2. The CDR3 totals 16 residues. J gave up 2 bases and V 2 bases, and 6 bases lay outside the gene matches. Looked up from germline, CDR1 is MNHEY and CDR2 is SVGAGI. The CDR3 spells CASSYPDGRPYNEQFF. The CDR3 nucleotides read TGTGCCAGCAGTTACCCCGACGGGAGGCCCTACAATGAGCAGTTCTTC.

The CDR3 sequence is CASSTQSNYGYTF. CDR3 DNA: TGTGCCAGCAGTACACAGTCTAACTATGGCTACACCTTC. The chain carries TRBV12-3 or TRBV12-4 and TRBJ1-2; D remains unclear. The CDR3 is made up of 13 amino acids. V lost 5 bases and J 0 bases, leaving 7 bases between the germline ends.

V and J are TRBV5-5 and TRBJ1-5; D remains ambiguous. V was trimmed by 1 base and J by 3 bases, leaving 5 bases between them. The germline V gene encodes CDR1 SGHKS and CDR2 YYEKEE (reference sequence). The CDR3 extends over 13 amino acids. The CDR3 coding sequence is TGTGCCAGCAGCTTGTCCTACAATCAGCCCCAGCATTTT. It yields the protein CASSLSYNQPQHF.

This rearrangement joins TRBV29-1 to TRBJ2-3, with 12 bases aligning to TRBD2. CDR1 and CDR2 from the germline V gene are SQVTM and ANQGSEA. The CDR3 spans 15 residues. V shed 5 bases, J shed 2 bases, and the junction held 5 bases outside the gene matches. The chain's CDR3 is CSVPGTSGFTDTQYF. In DNA, the CDR3 is TGCAGCGTTCCCGGGACTAGCGGGTTCACAGATACGCAGTATTTT.

V gene TRBV4-2 combines with J gene TRBJ1-5; D remains unclear. CDR1 and CDR2 from the germline V gene are LGHNA and YNFKEQ. This CDR3 comprises 15 residues. V lost 0 bases to trimming and J lost 0 bases, with 6 bases between them. CDR3 bases: TGTGCCAGCAGCCAAGACCAGAATAGCAATCAGCCCCAGCATTTT. Protein sequence: CASSQDQNSNQPQHF.

This chain uses TRBV5-1 with TRBJ2-1, with 8 bases aligning to TRBD2. The CDR3 spans 14 residues. The J segment lost 5 bases and the V segment lost 1 base, leaving 2 bases of the junction unmatched. The germline V gene has CDR1 SGHRS and CDR2 YFSETQ. CDR3 region: CASSLTGGNNEQFF. The DNA for the CDR3 is TGCGCCAGCAGCTTGACGGGAGGGAACAATGAGCAGTTCTTC.

This rearrangement joins TRBV6-2 or TRBV6-3 to TRBJ2-6, with a weak D call TRBD1 (6 bases). CDR3 length equals 19 residues. CDR1 is MNHEY and CDR2 is SVGEGT in the germline V gene. Deletions cut 3 bases from V and 0 bases from J, with 18 bases between. CDR3 in DNA: TGTGCCAGCAGTTATGTAGGTGGGACACAACTCTCTGGGGCCAACGTCCTGACTTTC. It specifies CASSYVGGTQLSGANVLTF.

The chain recombines TRBV7-2 with TRBJ2-2; 10 bases line up with TRBD1. The CDR3 is 14 amino acids. Unmatched junction bases numbered 2, after V lost 3 bases and J lost 7 bases. Germline V gene sequence: CDR1 SGHTA, CDR2 FQGNSA. For the CDR3, the DNA is TGTGCCAGCAGCTTGGACAGGGGGATCGGGGAGCTGTTTTTT. Translation gives CASSLDRGIGELFF.

CDR3 amino acids: CSTWTGENTEAFF. In nucleotides, the CDR3 is TGCAGCACTTGGACAGGAGAGAACACTGAAGCTTTCTTT. V gene TRBV29-1 combines with J gene TRBJ1-1; 7 bases align to TRBD1. V lost 8 bases, J lost 1 base, and 7 bases stayed unmatched. Germline V gives CDR1 SQVTM, CDR2 ANQGSEA. This CDR3 comprises 13 residues.